The next 31 T cell receptor beta chains were all read from a single sample in a study of shared clonotypes between healthy human individuals. Assay used: immunoSEQ multiplex PCR; TCRdb lists only in-frame clones, some missing. The sample records roughly 1.5 million clones, 95% to 99% being singletons. Sequencing used naive CD4+ T cells sorted from blood. Subset of the sample: CD45RA+ positively selected. The receptors shown here come from a man younger than 40 in good health.

The chain carries TRBV28 and TRBJ2-7; TRBD1 matches 9 bases. The V segment lost 6 bases and the J segment 4 bases; nucleotides outside the gene matches: 7. This CDR3 comprises 14 residues. Germline values: CDR1 MDHEN, CDR2 SYDVKM. DNA of the CDR3: TGTGCCAGCAGCCGTACCGGGACAGGGTACGAGCAGTACTTC. It yields the protein CASSRTGTGYEQYF.

This clone occurred once. The V and J genes are TRBV5-1 and TRBJ2-1; D is undetermined. The CDR3 length is 15 residues. Germline loops: CDR1 SGHRS, CDR2 YFSETQ. Between the trimmed V and J ends, which lost 1 base and 0 bases, there was a span of 8 bases. The CDR3 is CASSLWQSSYNEQFF. The DNA of the CDR3 is TGCGCCAGCAGCTTGTGGCAGAGCTCCTACAATGAGCAGTTCTTC.

This clone was observed a single time. CDR3 nucleotides: TGTGCCAGCAGTAGCGGGAGTGAGAATGAGCAGTTCTTC. It specifies CASSSGSENEQFF. V and J are TRBV7-3 and TRBJ2-1, with TRBD2 matching 9 bases. Per germline, CDR1 SGHTA and CDR2 FQGTGA. V gave up 6 bases and J gave up 7 bases; unmatched junction bases: 4. CDR3 size: 13 residues.

The V and J genes are TRBV5-1 and TRBJ1-2; D is ambiguous. The V gene lost 1 base and the J gene lost 4 bases, with 11 bases spanning the gap. The CDR3 is 14 residues long. Germline V gives CDR1 SGHRS, CDR2 YFSETQ. This CDR3 reads CASSLQQGVYGYTF. DNA for the CDR3: TGCGCCAGCAGCTTGCAGCAAGGAGTCTATGGCTACACCTTC.

Worth noting for this clone: Other nucleotide sequences from this sample produce the same CDR3. The V and J genes are TRBV2 and TRBJ2-3, with D uncertain. Trimming stripped 4 bases from V and 2 bases from J, with 4 bases between. Germline lookup yields CDR1 SNHLY and CDR2 FYNNEI. The length of the CDR3 is 12 residues. The CDR3 is CASSGYTDTQYF. Here the CDR3 DNA reads TGTGCCAGCAGTGGTTACACAGATACGCAGTATTTT.

J is TRBJ2-6 and V is TRBV19; 7 nucleotides match TRBD1. Germline-derived CDR1 and CDR2 are LNHDA and SQIVND (reference sequence). J was trimmed by 13 bases and V by 6 bases; bases with no gene match: 6. This CDR3 has 12 residues. The CDR3: CASSTGAGVLTF. The DNA for the CDR3 is TGTGCCAGTAGCACAGGGGCCGGGGTCCTGACTTTC.

V gene TRBV5-3 combines with J gene TRBJ2-1; 12 bases are shared with TRBD2. TRBV5-3 is recorded as an ORF, its role being uncertain. With 1 base clipped from V and 5 bases from J, the junction kept 4 bases outside the gene matches. This CDR3 has 16 residues. CDR3 sequence: CARSLSSGRVDNEQFF. The CDR3, as DNA: TGTGCCAGAAGCTTGTCTAGCGGGAGGGTAGACAATGAGCAGTTCTTC.

The chain links TRBV7-2 to TRBJ1-1; D remains ambiguous. The CDR3 runs 14 residues. V lost 5 bases to trimming and J lost 7 bases, with 17 bases between them. Germline CDR1 reads SGHTA; CDR2 reads FQGNSA. The CDR3 reads CASSTSLAAFEAFF. The CDR3 nucleotides read TGTGCCAGCAGCACCTCTTTGGCCGCCTTTGAAGCTTTCTTT.

J is TRBJ2-7 and V is TRBV7-2; 8 positions match TRBD1. The ends lost 7 bases at V and 5 bases at J; junction bases unmatched: 7. This CDR3 contains 13 residues. Germline V gene data show CDR1 as SGHTA and CDR2 as FQGNSA. The chain's CDR3 is CASTSDRGDEQYF. CDR3 coding DNA: TGTGCCAGCACCTCTGACAGGGGCGACGAGCAGTACTTC.

The chain employs TRBV12-5 and TRBJ1-1, with D perhaps matching TRBD1 (6 bases). The V end was cut by 6 bases, the J end by 6 bases, with 17 bases between. CDR3 length: 14 amino acids. From germline, CDR1 is LGHNT and CDR2 FRNRAP. The CDR3 DNA follows: TGTGCTAGTGGCCCGCCCTACAGGGCCCCTGAAGCTTTCTTT. Translating gives CASGPPYRAPEAFF. The full variable domain, completed using reference TRBV12-5 and TRBJ1-1, is DARVTQTPRHKVTEMGQEVTMRCQPILGHNTVFWYRQTMMQGLELLAYFRNRAPLDDSGMPKDRFSAEMPDATLATLKIQPSEPRDSAVYFCASGPPYRAPEAFFGQGTRLTVV.

The chain joins TRBV6-5 to TRBJ2-2; no reliable D call. The CDR3 is made up of 14 amino acids. Germline V gives CDR1 MNHEY, CDR2 SVGAGI. The ends were cut back, 6 bases at V and 0 bases at J, with 8 bases in the middle. In DNA form, the CDR3 reads TGTGCCAGCAGCCGTACCACGAACACCGGGGAGCTGTTTTTT. Its translation: CASSRTTNTGELFF.

V gene TRBV6-6 combines with J gene TRBJ2-1, with TRBD1 matching over 8 bases. The CDR3 has 12 residues. Germline lookup yields CDR1 MNHNY and CDR2 SVGAGI (reference sequence). With V trimmed by 8 bases and J by 12 bases, 9 bases remained unmatched. CDR3 nucleotides: TGTGCCAGCTCGGGCAGGGGGCAAATGCAGTTCTTC. It specifies CASSGRGQMQFF.

The gene calls are TRBV19 and TRBJ2-4; 10 nucleotides match TRBD1. The J segment lost 0 bases and the V segment lost 1 base, leaving 9 bases of the junction unmatched. The CDR3 totals 19 residues. Germline V lookup: CDR1 LNHDA, CDR2 SQIVND (reference sequence). The CDR3 bases are TGTGCCAGTAGTATAGCGGGGACAGGGGTGGGGTCAGCCAAAAACATTCAGTACTTC. Its protein product is CASSIAGTGVGSAKNIQYF.

The V gene is TRBV29-1, the J gene TRBJ2-7, with D hard to call. Germline V CDR1 and CDR2: SQVTM, ANQGSEA. Trimming shortened V by 5 bases and J by 1 base, and 9 bases separated the two germline ends. CDR3 length: 12 amino acids. The CDR3 region has the DNA TGCAGCGTTACAGTGGGGTCCTACGAGCAGTACTTC. Protein: CSVTVGSYEQYF.

The chain is built from TRBV18 and TRBJ2-6; tentatively, D is TRBD2 (5 bases). Trimming cost V 1 base and J 0 bases, with 10 bases left between them. The CDR3 has 17 residues. Germline lookup yields CDR1 KGHSH and CDR2 LQKENI. CDR3 in DNA: TGTGCCAGCTCACCACTTGGGGAGAGCTCTGGGGCCAACGTCCTGACTTTC. Its translation: CASSPLGESSGANVLTF.

This clone was detected only once. The DNA is omitted, as the CDR3 cannot be located on it reliably, and the CDR3 follows TCRdb's listing. The V gene is TRBV12-2, the J gene TRBJ2-3; whether TRBD2, the table's D call, matches the DNA was not checked. TRBV12-2 is classified as a pseudogene. The CDR3 totals 17 residues, both ends included. CDR3 sequence: CASRLVLRASETDTQYF.

V usage is TRBV5-1 and J usage is TRBJ1-1, with no clear D. CDR1 SGHRS and CDR2 YFSETQ come from the germline V gene. This CDR3 region has 14 residues. With 1 base removed from V and 1 base from J, the gap between germline ends came to 8 bases. The CDR3 coding sequence is TGCGCCAGCAGCTTGCTCTCTGAGAACACTGAAGCTTTCTTT. It translates to CASSLLSENTEAFF.

This rearrangement joins TRBV29-1 to TRBJ2-5; TRBD1 aligns across 10 bases. Trimming cost V 7 bases and J 5 bases; bases outside gene matches: 4. Per the germline V gene, CDR1 is SQVTM and CDR2 is ANQGSEA. CDR3 size: 12 residues. CDR3 sequence: CSATGGEETQYF. DNA for the CDR3: TGCAGCGCGACAGGGGGCGAGGAGACCCAGTACTTC.

This chain joins TRBV30 and TRBJ1-4, with D tentatively TRBD1 (5 bases). The germline V gene encodes CDR1 GTSNPN and CDR2 SVGIG (reference sequence). The CDR3 runs 19 residues. V was shortened by 3 bases and J by 2 bases, with 25 bases between the two germline ends. The CDR3 nucleotides are TGTGCCTGGAGCATCGGGGGGGTCGTCCCAAGGTCGACTAATGAAAAACTGTTTTTT. It specifies CAWSIGGVVPRSTNEKLFF.

The rearrangement uses TRBV2 and TRBJ2-5; D is tentatively TRBD1 or TRBD2 (5 bases each). This CDR3 is built from 12 residues. The germline V and J ends were trimmed by 6 bases and 4 bases, with 9 bases remaining between them. Germline V lookup: CDR1 SNHLY, CDR2 FYNNEI. The CDR3 sequence is CASRMGVETQYF. The CDR3 DNA reads TGTGCCAGCAGGATGGGGGTAGAGACCCAGTACTTC.

This clone showed up just once. This same CDR3 is encoded by further DNA sequences in the sample. The chain is built from TRBV9 and TRBJ2-7; D gene ambiguous. This CDR3 region has 13 residues. Germline lookup yields CDR1 SGDLS and CDR2 YYNGEE. Between the trimmed V and J ends, which lost 1 base and 3 bases, there was a span of 8 bases. The CDR3, as DNA: TGTGCCAGCAGCGTACTACCAAACTACGAGCAGTACTTC. This gives the protein CASSVLPNYEQYF.

The J gene is TRBJ1-3, the V gene TRBV6-5, with D perhaps matching TRBD1 (6 bases). With 2 bases removed from V and 4 bases from J, the gap between germline ends came to 12 bases. This CDR3 region has 15 residues. Germline CDR1 MNHEY, CDR2 SVGAGI. CDR3 nucleotides: TGTGCCAGCAGTTACCAGGGGACGGAAGGAAACACCATATATTTT. Translation gives CASSYQGTEGNTIYF.

This clone was counted a single time. V is TRBV28 and J is TRBJ2-7, with TRBD2 identical over 7 bases. Trimming took 4 bases from V and 2 from J; bases not matched to a gene: 5. Germline loops: CDR1 MDHEN, CDR2 SYDVKM. This CDR3 has 14 amino acids. This chain's CDR3 is CASSSFAGAYEQYF. In DNA form, the CDR3 reads TGTGCCAGCAGTTCTTTTGCGGGAGCCTACGAGCAGTACTTC.

V usage is TRBV9 and J usage is TRBJ2-1, with 13 positions matching TRBD2. Per germline, CDR1 SGDLS and CDR2 YYNGEE. The V and J ends lost 4 bases and 12 bases, in that order; junction bases with no gene match: 13. The CDR3 sequence is 16 residues long. The CDR3 is CASSPMGLAGPTGQFF. Written as DNA, the CDR3 is TGTGCCAGCAGCCCCATGGGACTAGCGGGGCCTACAGGGCAGTTCTTC. Variable domain in full (rest from reference TRBV9 and TRBJ2-1): DSGVTQTPKHLITATGQRVTLRCSPRSGDLSVYWYQQSLDQGLQFLIQYYNGEERAKGNILERFSAQQFPDLHSELNLSSLELGDSALYFCASSPMGLAGPTGQFFGPGTRLTVL.

The CDR3 sequence: CASSPRDGYQPQHF. CDR3 coding DNA: TGTGCCAGTAGTCCGAGGGACGGTTATCAGCCCCAGCATTTT. This chain uses TRBV19 with TRBJ1-5; weak D call: TRBD1 (5 bases). Germline values: CDR1 LNHDA, CDR2 SQIVND (reference sequence). The CDR3 has 14 amino acids. The V gene lost 5 bases and the J gene lost 5 bases, with 13 bases spanning the gap.

A word on this clone: In the same sample, other DNA sequences code for this CDR3. The chain couples TRBV18 to TRBJ1-5; D gene unclear. Germline loops: CDR1 KGHSH, CDR2 LQKENI. The V end lost 3 bases, the J end lost 0 bases, and 6 bases lay between the germline ends. The CDR3 sequence is 14 residues long. CDR3 amino acids: CASSPAGSNQPQHF. CDR3 DNA: TGTGCCAGCTCACCGGCGGGTAGCAATCAGCCCCAGCATTTT.

The CDR3 region is CASSQETAKNTIYF. The DNA for the CDR3 is TGCGCCAGCAGCCAAGAGACAGCCAAAAACACCATATATTTT. The V and J genes are TRBV4-3 and TRBJ1-3; D perhaps matches TRBD1 (5 bases). The CDR3 contains 14 residues. Trimming left V 0 bases short and J 6 bases short, with 9 bases between. Germline values: CDR1 LGHNA, CDR2 YSLEER.

The chain links TRBV28 to TRBJ1-5; D is possibly TRBD1 (5 bases). V lost 3 bases and J 11 bases, leaving 14 bases between the germline ends. The germline gives CDR1 MDHEN, CDR2 SYDVKM. This CDR3 contains 13 residues. CDR3 sequence (DNA): TGTGCCAGCAGTTTCACAGGCCCATCGTCCCAGCATTTT. Protein sequence: CASSFTGPSSQHF.

The rearrangement joins TRBV4-1 to TRBJ2-7; D unclear. The CDR3 runs 15 residues. The V gene lost 3 bases and the J gene lost 2 bases, with 14 bases spanning the gap. Germline loops: CDR1 MGHRA, CDR2 YSYEKL. The DNA for the CDR3 is TGCGCCAGCAGCCAGGCCCCTAAGGGAACCTACGAGCAGTACTTC. Translating it yields CASSQAPKGTYEQYF.

This chain links TRBV20-1 with TRBJ2-1, with a possible D match to TRBD2 (5 bases). The CDR3 is made up of 11 amino acids. Germline V lookup: CDR1 DFQATT, CDR2 SNEGSKA (reference sequence). Trimming cost V 7 bases and J 3 bases, with 7 bases left between them. The CDR3 bases are TGCAGTGTGGAGGACTACAATGAGCAGTTCTTC. Residues: CSVEDYNEQFF.

This chain connects TRBV7-6 to TRBJ2-3; 11 nucleotides agree with TRBD2. Germline V lookup: CDR1 SGHVS, CDR2 FNYEAQ. This CDR3 has 16 amino acids. V was pared by 5 bases and J by 1 base, with 5 bases of the junction left unmatched. The CDR3: CASSPILAGGTDTQYF. The CDR3 bases are TGTGCCAGCAGCCCAATACTAGCGGGAGGCACAGATACGCAGTATTTT.